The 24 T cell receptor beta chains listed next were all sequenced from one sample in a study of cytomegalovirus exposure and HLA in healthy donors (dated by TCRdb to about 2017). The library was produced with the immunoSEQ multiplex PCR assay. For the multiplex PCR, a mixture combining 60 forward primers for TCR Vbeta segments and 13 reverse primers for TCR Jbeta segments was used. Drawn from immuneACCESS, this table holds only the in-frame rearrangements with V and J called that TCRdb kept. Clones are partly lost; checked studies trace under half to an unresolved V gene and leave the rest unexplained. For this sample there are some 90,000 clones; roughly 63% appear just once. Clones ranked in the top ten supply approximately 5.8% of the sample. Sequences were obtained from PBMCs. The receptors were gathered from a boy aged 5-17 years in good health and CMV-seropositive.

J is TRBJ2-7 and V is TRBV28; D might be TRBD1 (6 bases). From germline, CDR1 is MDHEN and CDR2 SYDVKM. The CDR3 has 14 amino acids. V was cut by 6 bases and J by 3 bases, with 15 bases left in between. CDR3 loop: CASSPQGPNYEQYF. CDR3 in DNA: TGTGCCAGCAGCCCACAGGGACCCAACTACGAGCAGTACTTC.

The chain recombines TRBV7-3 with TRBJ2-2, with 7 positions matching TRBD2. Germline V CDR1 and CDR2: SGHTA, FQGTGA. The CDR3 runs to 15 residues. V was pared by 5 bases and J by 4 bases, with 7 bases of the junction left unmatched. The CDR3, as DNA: TGTGCCAGCAGCAATAGGGAGGGAGGCACCGGGGAGCTGTTTTTT. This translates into CASSNREGGTGELFF.

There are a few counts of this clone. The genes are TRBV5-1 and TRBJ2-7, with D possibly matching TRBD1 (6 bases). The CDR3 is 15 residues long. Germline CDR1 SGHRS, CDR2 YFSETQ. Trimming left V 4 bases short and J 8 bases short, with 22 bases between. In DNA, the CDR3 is TGCGCCAGCAGCCCGGCGCGGACAAGAGGGGACAAGCAGTACTTC. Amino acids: CASSPARTRGDKQYF.

CDR3 in amino acids: CASSLGGGASETQYF. CDR3 coding DNA: TGTGCCAGCAGCCTAGGCGGGGGGGCCTCCGAGACGCAGTATTTT. This rearrangement joins TRBV27 to TRBJ2-3; the match to TRBD2 covers 9 bases. The V segment lost 6 bases and the J segment 9 bases; nucleotides outside the gene matches: 13. From germline, CDR1 is MNHEY and CDR2 SMNVEV (reference sequence). This CDR3 spans 15 amino acids.

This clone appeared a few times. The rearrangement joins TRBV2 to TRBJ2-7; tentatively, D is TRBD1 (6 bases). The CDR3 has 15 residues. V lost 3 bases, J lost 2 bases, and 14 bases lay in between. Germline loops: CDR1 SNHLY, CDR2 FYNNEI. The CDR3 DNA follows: TGTGCCAGCAGTGACCAAAGGACAGATCCCTACGAGCAGTACTTC. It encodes CASSDQRTDPYEQYF.

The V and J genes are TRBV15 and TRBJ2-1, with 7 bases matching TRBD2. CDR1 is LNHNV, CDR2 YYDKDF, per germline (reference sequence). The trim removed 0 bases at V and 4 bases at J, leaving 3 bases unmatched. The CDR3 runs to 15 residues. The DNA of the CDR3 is TGTGCCACCAGCAGAGAGGGGGGGATTTACAATGAGCAGTTCTTC. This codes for CATSREGGIYNEQFF.

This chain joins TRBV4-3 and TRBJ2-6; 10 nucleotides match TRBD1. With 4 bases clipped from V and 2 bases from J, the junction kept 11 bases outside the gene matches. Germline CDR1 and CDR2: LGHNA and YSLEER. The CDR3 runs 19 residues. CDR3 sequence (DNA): TGCGCCAGCAGCCGCATAACCGGGACAGGGGATACTGGGGCCAACGTCCTGACTTTC. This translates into CASSRITGTGDTGANVLTF.

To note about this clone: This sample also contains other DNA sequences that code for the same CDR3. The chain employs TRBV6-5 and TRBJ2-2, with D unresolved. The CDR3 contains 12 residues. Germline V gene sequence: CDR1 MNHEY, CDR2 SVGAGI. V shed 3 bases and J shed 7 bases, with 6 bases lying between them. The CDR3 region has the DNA TGTGCCAGCAGTTATCGAGGCGGGGAGCTGTTTTTT. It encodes CASSYRGGELFF.

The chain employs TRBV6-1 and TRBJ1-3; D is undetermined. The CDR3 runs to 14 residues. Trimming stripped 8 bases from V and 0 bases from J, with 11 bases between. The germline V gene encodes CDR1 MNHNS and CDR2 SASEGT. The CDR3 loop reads CASYKTSSGNTIYF. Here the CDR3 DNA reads TGTGCCAGCTACAAGACTAGCTCTGGAAACACCATATATTTT.

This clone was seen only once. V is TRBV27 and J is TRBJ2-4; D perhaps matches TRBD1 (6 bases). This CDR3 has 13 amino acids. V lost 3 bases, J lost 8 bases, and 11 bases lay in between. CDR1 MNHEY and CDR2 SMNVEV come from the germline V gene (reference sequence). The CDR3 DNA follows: TGTGCCAGCAGTTTGCAGGGGAACCACATTCAGTACTTC. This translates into CASSLQGNHIQYF.

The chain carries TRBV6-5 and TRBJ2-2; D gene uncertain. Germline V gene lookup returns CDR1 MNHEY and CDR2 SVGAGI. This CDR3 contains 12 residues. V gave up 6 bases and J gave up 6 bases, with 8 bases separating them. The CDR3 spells CASSRSAGELFF. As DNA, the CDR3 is TGTGCCAGCAGCCGGTCGGCCGGGGAGCTGTTTTTT.

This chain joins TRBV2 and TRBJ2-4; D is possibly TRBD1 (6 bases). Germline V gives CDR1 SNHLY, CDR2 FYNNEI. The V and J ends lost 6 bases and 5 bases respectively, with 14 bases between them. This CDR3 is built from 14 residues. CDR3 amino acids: CASRRNRDQNIQYF. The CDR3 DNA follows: TGTGCCAGCAGGCGAAACAGGGACCAAAACATTCAGTACTTC.

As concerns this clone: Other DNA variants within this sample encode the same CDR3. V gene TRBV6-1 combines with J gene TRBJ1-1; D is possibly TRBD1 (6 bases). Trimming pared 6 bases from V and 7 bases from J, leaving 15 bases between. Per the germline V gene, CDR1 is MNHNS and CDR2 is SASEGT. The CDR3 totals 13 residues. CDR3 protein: CASRGGQELEAFF. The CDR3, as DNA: TGTGCCAGCAGGGGGGGGCAGGAACTTGAAGCTTTCTTT.

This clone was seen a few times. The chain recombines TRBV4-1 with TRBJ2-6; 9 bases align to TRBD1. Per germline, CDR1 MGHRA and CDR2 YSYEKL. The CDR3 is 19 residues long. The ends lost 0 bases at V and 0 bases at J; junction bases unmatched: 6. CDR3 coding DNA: TGCGCCAGCAGCCAAGATCAGGGACAGGGACCCTCTGGGGCCAACGTCCTGACTTTC. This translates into CASSQDQGQGPSGANVLTF.

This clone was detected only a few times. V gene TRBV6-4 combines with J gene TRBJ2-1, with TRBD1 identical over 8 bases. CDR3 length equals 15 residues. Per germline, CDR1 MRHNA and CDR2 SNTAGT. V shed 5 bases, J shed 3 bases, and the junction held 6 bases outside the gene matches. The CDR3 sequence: CASSPGTGDYNEQFF. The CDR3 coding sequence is TGTGCCAGCAGTCCCGGGACAGGTGACTACAATGAGCAGTTCTTC.

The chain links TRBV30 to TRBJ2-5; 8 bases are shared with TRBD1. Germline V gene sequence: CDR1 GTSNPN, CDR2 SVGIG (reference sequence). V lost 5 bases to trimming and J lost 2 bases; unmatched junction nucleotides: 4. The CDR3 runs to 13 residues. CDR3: CAWGTGLQETQYF. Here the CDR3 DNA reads TGTGCCTGGGGGACAGGACTACAAGAGACCCAGTACTTC.

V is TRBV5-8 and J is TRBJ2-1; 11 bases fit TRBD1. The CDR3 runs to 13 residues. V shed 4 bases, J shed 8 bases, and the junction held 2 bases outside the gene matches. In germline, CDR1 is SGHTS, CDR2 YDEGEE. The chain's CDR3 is CASSRTGGYEQFF. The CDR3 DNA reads TGTGCCAGCAGCAGGACAGGGGGCTATGAGCAGTTCTTC. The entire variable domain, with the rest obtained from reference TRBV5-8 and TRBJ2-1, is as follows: EAGVTQSPTHLIKTRGQQATLRCSPISGHTSVYWYQQALGLGLQFLLWYDEGEERNRGNFPPRFSGRQFPNYSSELNVNALELEDSALYLCASSRTGGYEQFFGPGTRLTVL.

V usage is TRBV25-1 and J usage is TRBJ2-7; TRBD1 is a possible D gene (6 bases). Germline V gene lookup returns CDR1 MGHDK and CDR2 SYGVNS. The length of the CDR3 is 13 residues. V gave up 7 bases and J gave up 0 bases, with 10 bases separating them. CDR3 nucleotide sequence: TGTGCCAGCACCCGGGACAACTCCTACGAGCAGTACTTC. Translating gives CASTRDNSYEQYF.

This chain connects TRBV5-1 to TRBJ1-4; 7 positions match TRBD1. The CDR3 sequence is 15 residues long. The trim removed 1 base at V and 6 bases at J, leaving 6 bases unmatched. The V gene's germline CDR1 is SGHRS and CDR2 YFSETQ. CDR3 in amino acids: CASSLRGGADEKLFF. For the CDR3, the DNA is TGCGCCAGCAGCTTGAGAGGGGGCGCGGATGAAAAACTGTTTTTT. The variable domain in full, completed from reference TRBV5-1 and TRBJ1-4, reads KAGVTQTPRYLIKTRGQQVTLSCSPISGHRSVSWYQQTPGQGLQFLFEYFSETQRNKGNFPGRFSGRQFSNSRSEMNVSTLELGDSALYLCASSLRGGADEKLFFGSGTQLSVL.

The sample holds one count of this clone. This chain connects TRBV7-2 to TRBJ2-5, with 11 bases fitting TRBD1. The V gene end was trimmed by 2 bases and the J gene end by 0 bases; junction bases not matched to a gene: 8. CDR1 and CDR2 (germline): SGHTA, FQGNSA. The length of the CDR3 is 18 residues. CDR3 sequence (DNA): TGTGCCAGCAGCTTAAAGACGGGGACAGGGGGACACCAAGAGACCCAGTACTTC. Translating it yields CASSLKTGTGGHQETQYF.

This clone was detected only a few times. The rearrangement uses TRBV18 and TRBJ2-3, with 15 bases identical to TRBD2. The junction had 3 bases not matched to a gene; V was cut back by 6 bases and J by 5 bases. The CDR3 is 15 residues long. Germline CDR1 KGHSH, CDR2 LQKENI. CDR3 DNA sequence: TGTGCCAGCTCTTGGACTAGCGGGGGGGAAGATACGCAGTATTTT. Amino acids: CASSWTSGGEDTQYF.

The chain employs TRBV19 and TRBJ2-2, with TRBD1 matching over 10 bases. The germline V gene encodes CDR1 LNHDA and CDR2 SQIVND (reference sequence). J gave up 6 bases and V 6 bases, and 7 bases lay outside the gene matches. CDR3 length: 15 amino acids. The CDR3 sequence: CASRDRDRGSGELFF. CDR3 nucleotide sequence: TGTGCCAGTAGGGACCGGGACAGGGGATCCGGGGAGCTGTTTTTT.

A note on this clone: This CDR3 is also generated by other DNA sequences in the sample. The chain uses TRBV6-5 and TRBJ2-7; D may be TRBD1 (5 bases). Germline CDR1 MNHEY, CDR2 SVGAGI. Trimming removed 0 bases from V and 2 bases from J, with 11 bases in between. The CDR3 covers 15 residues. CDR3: CASSYSGQGPYEQYF. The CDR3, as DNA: TGTGCCAGCAGTTACTCTGGGCAGGGCCCCTACGAGCAGTACTTC.

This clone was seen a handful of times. The CDR3 sequence: CASSPSRGRYEQYF. As DNA, the CDR3 is TGTGCCAGCAGCCCATCCAGGGGGCGGTACGAGCAGTACTTC. The chain couples TRBV7-9 to TRBJ2-7, with 8 positions matching TRBD1. CDR3 length: 14 residues. V trimming: 5 bases; J trimming: 4 bases; junction bases outside the gene matches: 7. The germline V gene encodes CDR1 SEHNR and CDR2 FQNEAQ (reference sequence).